These 24 T cell receptor beta chains came from one sample sequenced in a study of shared clonotypes between healthy human individuals. Some clones are missing from TCRdb's copy, which holds only in-frame ones; the method was immunoSEQ multiplex PCR. The sample lists fewer than 2.5 million clones; roughly 93% were seen once. The sample consisted of naive CD4+ T cells from PBMCs. The subset: CD45RA+ positively selected. The receptors stem from a man younger than 35 in good health. Some clones in this sample may be carry-over from other donors' samples.

The chain joins TRBV28 to TRBJ1-4; maybe TRBD1 (6 bases). The CDR3 is made up of 15 amino acids. Trimming shortened V by 5 bases and J by 2 bases, and 12 bases separated the two germline ends. Germline-derived CDR1 and CDR2 are MDHEN and SYDVKM. CDR3 in amino acids: CASSPNTGTNEKLFF. DNA of the CDR3: TGTGCCAGCAGTCCAAACACAGGGACTAATGAAAAACTGTTTTTT.

Only a few counts were recorded for this clone. The same CDR3 arises from other DNA sequences in this sample as well. The chain is built from TRBV5-1 and TRBJ1-1, with D unclear. CDR3 length equals 14 residues. Between the trimmed V and J ends, which lost 0 bases and 0 bases, there was a span of 6 bases. The germline gives CDR1 SGHRS, CDR2 YFSETQ. As DNA, the CDR3 is TGCGCCAGCAGCTTGGGGGGAATGAACACTGAAGCTTTCTTT. It codes for CASSLGGMNTEAFF.

This clone was seen a handful of times. The gene calls are TRBV10-3 and TRBJ1-2; D ambiguous. Trimming cost V 6 bases and J 8 bases, with 10 bases left between them. Germline CDR1 and CDR2: ENHRY and SYGVKD. The CDR3 runs 11 residues. Here the CDR3 DNA reads TGTGCCATCAGCCGAACCAGGGGCTACACCTTC. It encodes CAISRTRGYTF.

The chain has TRBV2 and TRBJ2-5, with D perhaps given as TRBD1 or TRBD2 (5 bases each). The V end lost 6 bases, the J end lost 4 bases, and 6 bases lay between the germline ends. The CDR3 runs to 11 residues. Germline values: CDR1 SNHLY, CDR2 FYNNEI. CDR3 loop: CASRGTETQYF. The CDR3 bases are TGTGCCAGCAGGGGGACAGAGACCCAGTACTTC.

V usage is TRBV28 and J usage is TRBJ2-7; possibly TRBD2 for D (5 bases). V was trimmed by 7 bases and J by 6 bases, leaving 13 bases between them. The CDR3 has 12 amino acids. Germline values: CDR1 MDHEN, CDR2 SYDVKM. CDR3 protein: CASNREWVEQYF. The CDR3 DNA follows: TGTGCCAGCAACCGGGAATGGGTCGAGCAGTACTTC.

The V call is TRBV5-5, the J call TRBJ2-7; 7 positions agree with TRBD1. The CDR3 spans 15 residues. The germline V gene has CDR1 SGHKS and CDR2 YYEKEE (reference sequence). After removal of 0 bases from V and 3 bases from J, the junction contained 6 bases not matched to a gene. As DNA, the CDR3 is TGTGCCAGCAGCTTGGGACAGGGTTCCTACTACGAGCAGTACTTC. This translates into CASSLGQGSYYEQYF.

With regard to this clone: This specimen includes other DNA sequences encoding the same CDR3. The chain employs TRBV5-1 and TRBJ1-5, with 8 nucleotides matching TRBD1. Germline V gene data show CDR1 as SGHRS and CDR2 as YFSETQ. The CDR3 extends over 13 amino acids. The V gene end was trimmed by 5 bases and the J gene end by 5 bases; junction bases not matched to a gene: 3. The chain's CDR3 is CASSPDRDQPQHF. DNA for the CDR3: TGCGCCAGCAGTCCGGACAGGGATCAGCCCCAGCATTTT.

This chain links TRBV6-1 with TRBJ2-4; 8 bases agree with TRBD1. The CDR3 spans 15 residues. The germline gives CDR1 MNHNS, CDR2 SASEGT. V gave up 6 bases and J gave up 10 bases; unmatched junction bases: 14. The CDR3 reads CASSARGTGLEIQYF. CDR3 DNA sequence: TGTGCCAGCAGCGCTCGCGGGACAGGATTGGAAATTCAGTACTTC.

The chain links TRBV18 to TRBJ2-7; possible D gene TRBD2, 6 bases. This CDR3 contains 15 residues. The ends were cut back, 6 bases at V and 0 bases at J, with 15 bases in the middle. Germline CDR1 and CDR2: KGHSH and LQKENI. The CDR3 loop is CASSVGDWSSYEQYF. The CDR3 DNA reads TGTGCCAGCTCGGTCGGGGACTGGAGCTCCTACGAGCAGTACTTC.

V is TRBV5-1 and J is TRBJ2-3; D gene uncertain. Trimming took 1 base from V and 0 from J, leaving 9 bases between them. Per germline, CDR1 SGHRS and CDR2 YFSETQ. The length of the CDR3 is 15 residues. This CDR3 reads CASSLRPSSTDTQYF. The CDR3 region has the DNA TGCGCCAGCAGCTTGCGGCCGTCTAGCACAGATACGCAGTATTTT. Drawing the rest from reference TRBV5-1 and TRBJ2-3, the complete variable domain is KAGVTQTPRYLIKTRGQQVTLSCSPISGHRSVSWYQQTPGQGLQFLFEYFSETQRNKGNFPGRFSGRQFSNSRSEMNVSTLELGDSALYLCASSLRPSSTDTQYFGPGTRLTVL.

This rearrangement joins TRBV7-9 to TRBJ2-5; 7 nucleotides line up with TRBD1. The CDR3 covers 15 residues. Germline CDR1 and CDR2: SEHNR and FQNEAQ (reference sequence). V lost 5 bases to trimming and J lost 4 bases; unmatched junction nucleotides: 10. The CDR3 reads CASSVQQGPGETQYF. Written as DNA, the CDR3 is TGTGCCAGCAGCGTTCAACAGGGGCCGGGAGAGACCCAGTACTTC.

This clone was seen once. The chain links TRBV18 to TRBJ2-1; a weak D match, TRBD2 (6 bases). V dropped 2 bases and J dropped 7 bases, with 15 bases sitting between them. The CDR3 consists of 15 residues. Looked up from germline, CDR1 is KGHSH and CDR2 is LQKENI. For the CDR3, the DNA is TGTGCCAGCTCACCAGCGGAGGGAAGGGCGAATGAGCAGTTCTTC. Translated: CASSPAEGRANEQFF.

The rearrangement joins TRBV5-5 to TRBJ2-1; 13 bases line up with TRBD2. The junction had 0 bases not matched to a gene; V was cut back by 4 bases and J by 2 bases. Germline V gene lookup returns CDR1 SGHKS and CDR2 YYEKEE (reference sequence). There are 15 residues in the CDR3. Here the CDR3 reads CASSGLAGAYNEQFF. The CDR3 coding sequence is TGTGCCAGCAGCGGACTAGCGGGGGCCTACAATGAGCAGTTCTTC.

The CDR3 protein is CASSADRTYGYTF. In DNA form, the CDR3 reads TGTGCCAGCAGCGCAGACAGGACCTATGGCTACACCTTC. The rearrangement uses TRBV11-2 and TRBJ1-2; D possibly corresponds to TRBD1 (6 bases). The V gene's germline CDR1 is SGHAT and CDR2 FQNNGV. Trimming pared 5 bases from V and 4 bases from J, leaving 11 bases between. This CDR3 comprises 13 residues.

The rearrangement joins TRBV6-1 to TRBJ1-2, with 10 bases aligning to TRBD1. CDR3 length: 15 residues. CDR1 is MNHNS and CDR2 is SASEGT in the germline V gene. V dropped 5 bases and J dropped 2; count of bases not matched to a gene: 5. Written as DNA, the CDR3 is TGTGCCAGCAGTCCAGACAGGGGGCGGAACTATGGCTACACCTTC. This encodes CASSPDRGRNYGYTF.

Comments on this clone: This sample includes further DNA sequences coding for the same CDR3. V usage is TRBV28 and J usage is TRBJ1-2; no clear D gene. V gave up 3 bases and J gave up 8 bases, with 10 bases separating them. Per germline, CDR1 MDHEN and CDR2 SYDVKM. The CDR3 runs 12 residues. The CDR3 nucleotides read TGTGCCAGCAGTTTTAGAGGTTACGGCTACACCTTC. Its protein product is CASSFRGYGYTF.

The chain has TRBV9 and TRBJ1-3; 8 bases match TRBD1. CDR3 length equals 15 residues. V lost 4 bases and J lost 4; bases outside the gene matches: 7. Per germline, CDR1 SGDLS and CDR2 YYNGEE. CDR3: CASSSRTGKGNTIYF. The CDR3 DNA sequence: TGTGCCAGCAGCTCCCGGACAGGGAAAGGAAACACCATATATTTT.

This chain uses TRBV28 with TRBJ1-2, with D possibly matching TRBD1 (5 bases). Germline assignment: CDR1 MDHEN and CDR2 SYDVKM. The length of the CDR3 is 16 residues. Trimming removed 5 bases at V and 4 bases at J, with 20 bases between. CDR3 sequence reads: CASSPRGGGGVYGYTF. The CDR3 DNA follows: TGTGCCAGCAGTCCCCGTGGGGGTGGCGGAGTCTATGGCTACACCTTC.

This sequence joins TRBV7-2 and TRBJ2-1, with D maybe TRBD2 (6 bases). CDR1 and CDR2 (germline): SGHTA, FQGNSA. The CDR3 runs 15 residues. V was shortened by 3 bases and J by 0 bases, with 9 bases between the two germline ends. CDR3 protein: CASSFAGLSYNEQFF. Written as DNA, the CDR3 is TGTGCCAGCAGCTTCGCGGGGCTCTCCTACAATGAGCAGTTCTTC.

The rearrangement joins TRBV7-2 to TRBJ2-7; 7 bases fit TRBD1. The V gene end was trimmed by 1 base and the J gene end by 5 bases; junction bases not matched to a gene: 5. Germline assignment: CDR1 SGHTA and CDR2 FQGNSA. There are 14 residues in the CDR3. In nucleotides, the CDR3 is TGTGCCAGCAGCTTAGGACAGGGAAGGAACGAGCAGTACTTC. This codes for CASSLGQGRNEQYF. The variable domain in full, completed from reference TRBV7-2 and TRBJ2-7, reads GAGVSQSPSNKVTEKGKDVELRCDPISGHTALYWYRQSLGQGLEFLIYFQGNSAPDKSGLPSDRFSAERTGGSVSTLTIQRTQQEDSAVYLCASSLGQGRNEQYFGPGTRLTVT.

This clone has only a few counts. The rearrangement uses TRBV30 and TRBJ1-1; D is perhaps TRBD1 (5 bases). Looked up from germline, CDR1 is GTSNPN and CDR2 is SVGIG (reference sequence). V was shortened by 2 bases and J by 7 bases, with 11 bases between the two germline ends. The length of the CDR3 is 12 residues. The CDR3 DNA follows: TGTGCCTGGAGTCGCCAGGGAGGTGAAGCTTTCTTT. Amino acid sequence: CAWSRQGGEAFF.

The rearrangement joins TRBV19 to TRBJ2-3; no clear D. Germline V lookup: CDR1 LNHDA, CDR2 SQIVND (reference sequence). The CDR3 is 14 residues long. Trimming pared 1 base from V and 0 bases from J, leaving 5 bases between. The CDR3 nucleotides read TGTGCCAGTAGTATAGTGAGAAGCACAGATACGCAGTATTTT. This codes for CASSIVRSTDTQYF. The full variable domain, its missing parts supplied by reference TRBV19 and TRBJ2-3, is DGGITQSPKYLFRKEGQNVTLSCEQNLNHDAMYWYRQDPGQGLRLIYYSQIVNDFQKGDIAEGYSVSREKKESFPLTVTSAQKNPTAFYLCASSIVRSTDTQYFGPGTRLTVL.

The chain couples TRBV4-2 to TRBJ2-5; the match to TRBD2 covers 10 bases. The germline V gene has CDR1 LGHNA and CDR2 YNFKEQ. CDR3 length equals 16 residues. V gave up 3 bases and J gave up 9 bases; unmatched junction bases: 13. DNA for the CDR3: TGTGCCAGCAGCCACAAACTAGCGGGAAGGGAGTCGGCCCAGTACTTC. Translated: CASSHKLAGRESAQYF.

The chain employs TRBV5-5 and TRBJ2-7; 14 bases are shared with TRBD2. V dropped 4 bases and J dropped 2; count of bases not matched to a gene: 5. Germline CDR1 SGHKS, CDR2 YYEKEE (reference sequence). There are 16 residues in the CDR3. Here the CDR3 reads CASSHETSGRAYEQYF. The CDR3 bases are TGTGCCAGCAGCCACGAGACTAGCGGGAGGGCCTACGAGCAGTACTTC. The variable domain in full, completed from reference TRBV5-5 and TRBJ2-7, reads DAGVTQSPTHLIKTRGQQVTLRCSPISGHKSVSWYQQVLGQGPQFIFQYYEKEERGRGNFPDRFSARQFPNYSSELNVNALLLGDSALYLCASSHETSGRAYEQYFGPGTRLTVT.